This T cell receptor (beta chain) is drawn from a study of blood T cell repertoires in COVID-19. Data came from immunoSEQ multiplex PCR; TCRdb stores just in-frame clones and leaves some out. Of a few hundred thousand clones listed, around 90% are singletons. Looked up from germline, CDR1 is LGHNA and CDR2 is YSLEER. This CDR3 has 19 amino acids. Trimming took 0 bases from V and 6 from J; bases not matched to a gene: 16. The source of this sequence is a human donor in a cohort exposed to, infected with or recovered from COVID-19 (not recorded which). The donor label of this sample is uncertain. Material for sequencing was PBMCs or T cells enriched from blood (not recorded which). The chain carries TRBV4-3 and TRBJ2-2; TRBD2 matches 7 bases. CDR3 coding DNA: TGCGCCAGCAGCCAAGATACGTTGGGCGGGGGTAGCCTCGCCGGGGAGCTGTTTTTT. Translated: CASSQDTLGGGSLAGELFF.